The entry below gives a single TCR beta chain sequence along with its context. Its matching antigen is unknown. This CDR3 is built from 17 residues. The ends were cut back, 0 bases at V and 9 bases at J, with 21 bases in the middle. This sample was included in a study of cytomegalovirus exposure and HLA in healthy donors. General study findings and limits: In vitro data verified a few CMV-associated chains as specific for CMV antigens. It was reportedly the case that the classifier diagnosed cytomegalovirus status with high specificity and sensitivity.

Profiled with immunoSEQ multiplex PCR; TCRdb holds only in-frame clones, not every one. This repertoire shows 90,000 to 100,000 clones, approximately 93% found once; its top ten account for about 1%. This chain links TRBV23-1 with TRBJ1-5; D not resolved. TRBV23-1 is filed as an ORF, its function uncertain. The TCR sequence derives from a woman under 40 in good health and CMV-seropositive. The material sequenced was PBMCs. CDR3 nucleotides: TGCGCCAGCAGTCAATCGTGGTCGGGTGGGGAGTATTGGCCCCAGCATTTT. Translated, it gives CASSQSWSGGEYWPQHF.